These T cell receptor beta chains were read from a single sample in a study of PD-1 blockade in classical Hodgkin lymphoma. The table came from immunoSEQ multiplex PCR; TCRdb's copy has only in-frame clones and leaves some out. The sample includes 100,000 or so clones, roughly 89% of them seen just once. Sequenced material: peripheral blood mononuclear cells (PBMCs), taken before the fourth cycle of nivolumab. These receptors were taken from a human donor with classical Hodgkin lymphoma. Each CDR3 is given with its conserved first and last residue. D genes are given only for firm matches. Rows give clone size only sometimes, using once, few, many, or a class for an expanded clone.

clone_size	v_call	d_call	j_call	cdr3_nt	cdr3_aa
NA	TRBV7-9	TRBD1	TRBJ1-4	TGTGCCAGCAGCTCCCGACAGGGGCCTGATGAAAAACTGTTTTTT	CASSSRQGPDEKLFF
NA	TRBV5-5	NA	TRBJ1-1	TGTGCCAGCAGCTTGAGGGCAGCGGAGAACACTGAAGCTTTCTTT	CASSLRAAENTEAFF
NA	TRBV28	NA	TRBJ2-7	TGTGCCAGCACCGACGGAAGAGGGGCCACCCACGAGCAGTACTTC	CASTDGRGATHEQYF
NA	TRBV6-6	NA	TRBJ2-7	TGTGCCAGCGGGGCCGTCGGGCGTGGCTTCTACGAGCAGTACTTC	CASGAVGRGFYEQYF
NA	TRBV6-5	TRBD1	TRBJ2-7	TGTGCCAGCACACCGTCACAGGGGCTCTACGAGCAGTACTTC	CASTPSQGLYEQYF
NA	TRBV10-3	NA	TRBJ2-7	TGTGCCATCGGCCAGGAAATAACCTACGAGCAGTACTTC	CAIGQEITYEQYF
once	TRBV19	NA	TRBJ2-2	TGTGCCAGTTTTGCAACACGGACAGGGAGGGTGGTGGACACCGGGGAGCTGTTTTTT	CASFATRTGRVVDTGELFF
NA	TRBV19	NA	TRBJ2-3	TGTGCCAGTAGTGTACTAACAACCGATACGCAGTATTTT	CASSVLTTDTQYF
NA	TRBV5-4	TRBD2	TRBJ2-7	TGTGCCAGCAGCTTGGAGACTAGCGGGAGGTACGAGCAGTACTTC	CASSLETSGRYEQYF
NA	TRBV27	NA	TRBJ1-1	TGTGCCAGCCGACAGATGAACACTGAAGCTTTCTTT	CASRQMNTEAFF
NA	TRBV28	NA	TRBJ1-1	TGTGCCAGCAGTTTACCCTTTTTGAGGGCGGTGAACACTGAAGCTTTCTTT	CASSLPFLRAVNTEAFF
once	TRBV5-6	NA	TRBJ2-5	TGTGCCAGCAGTTGGAGCGGACTATCGGGGGAGACCCAGTACTTC	CASSWSGLSGETQYF
NA	TRBV5-6	NA	TRBJ2-1	TGTGCCAGCAGCTTGGAGCTTGTGCAGTTCTTC	CASSLELVQFF
NA	TRBV6-5	NA	TRBJ1-2	TGTGCCAGCAGTGGGACTTTCCCCAACTATGGCTACACCTTC	CASSGTFPNYGYTF
few	TRBV19	TRBD1	TRBJ1-1	TGTGCCAGTAGTAAGGGACAGGTCAACACTGAAGCTTTCTTT	CASSKGQVNTEAFF
NA	TRBV9	NA	TRBJ1-1	TGTGCCAGCAGCGTACAGGGAGTTATGAACACTGAAGCTTTCTTT	CASSVQGVMNTEAFF
NA	TRBV6-6	NA	TRBJ1-1	TGTGCCAGCAGTTACGAGGGGGACACTGAAGCTTTCTTT	CASSYEGDTEAFF
NA	TRBV2	TRBD1	TRBJ1-4	TGTGCCAGCAGGAGACAGGGACGAGGCGAAAAACTGTTTTTT	CASRRQGRGEKLFF
NA	TRBV5-6	TRBD2	TRBJ2-1	TGTGCCAGCACCACGGGGGGCGCTAGCGGGGCTTACAATGAGCAGTTCTTC	CASTTGGASGAYNEQFF
few	TRBV19	NA	TRBJ2-3	TGTGCCAGTAGTATGAAAGGCCGGTTAGGCACAGATACGCAGTATTTT	CASSMKGRLGTDTQYF
NA	TRBV12-2	NA	TRBJ2-2	TGTGCAAGTCGCGATTCCAGACTAGCGGGAGAGGACACCGGGGAGCTGTTTTTT	CASRDSRLAGEDTGELFF
once	TRBV6-5	NA	TRBJ1-1	TGTGCCAGCAGTTACTCACCCGGGTTTGACACTGAAGCTTTCTTT	CASSYSPGFDTEAFF
once	TRBV7-2	TRBD2	TRBJ2-2	TGTGCCAGCAGCTTCAGAGCGGGAGGGACACAGACCGGGGAGCTGTTTTTT	CASSFRAGGTQTGELFF
NA	TRBV30	NA	TRBJ1-1	TGTGCCTGGGGGGGGGTGCTCATGGAAATGAACACTGAAGCTTTCTTT	CAWGGVLMEMNTEAFF
NA	TRBV5-1	NA	TRBJ2-3	TGCGCCAGCAGCTGGTCCGGGGCGAGAACGCAGTATTTT	CASSWSGARTQYF
NA	TRBV2	TRBD1	TRBJ2-4	TGTGCCAGCAGTGAACTAGGGGGCAGAAACATTCAGTACTTC	CASSELGGRNIQYF
few	TRBV21-1	NA	TRBJ1-1	TGTGCCAGCAGCAAAAAAAAGTGGGACACTGAAGCTTTCTTT	CASSKKKWDTEAFF
NA	TRBV28	NA	TRBJ2-5	TGTGCCAGCAGCAGCCGGGACGCCTCCCGGGAGACCCAGTACTTC	CASSSRDASRETQYF
NA	TRBV30	NA	TRBJ2-7	TGTGCCTGGAGCTCTGCCTACGAGCAGTACTTC	CAWSSAYEQYF
once	TRBV7-8	NA	TRBJ2-7	TGTGCCAGCAGCTTGACGGCGGCTGCCGAGCAGTACTTC	CASSLTAAAEQYF
few	TRBV9	NA	TRBJ2-2	TGTGCCAGCAGCGTAGGCAGGTTGGACACCGGGGAGCTGTTTTTT	CASSVGRLDTGELFF
NA	TRBV5-1	NA	TRBJ2-7	TGCGCCAGCAGCTTGGTTGTCCAGCCGTACGAGCAGTACTTC	CASSLVVQPYEQYF
NA	TRBV19	TRBD1	TRBJ2-7	TGTGCCAGTAGTCAAGAGGGGGCGAGCTACGAGCAGTACTTC	CASSQEGASYEQYF
NA	TRBV5-1	TRBD2	TRBJ2-5	TGCGCCAGCAGCTTGGTTGCGGGAGATGAGACCCAGTACTTC	CASSLVAGDETQYF
NA	TRBV29-1	TRBD1	TRBJ2-2	TGCAGCGTTGAAGGCCGACAGGGGGCGGTAACCGGGGAGCTGTTTTTT	CSVEGRQGAVTGELFF
NA	TRBV30	NA	TRBJ2-7	TGTGCCTGGAGTGACTGGTTAAACTACGAGCAGTACTTC	CAWSDWLNYEQYF
once	TRBV5-1	NA	TRBJ1-1	TGCGCCAGCCAGAGATCGGGGGTGAACACTGAAGCTTTCTTT	CASQRSGVNTEAFF
many	TRBV6-5	TRBD2	TRBJ2-7	TGTGCCAGCAGCACTAGCGGCTACGAGCAGTACTTC	CASSTSGYEQYF